This is a list of T cell receptor beta chains from one sample in a study of blood T cell repertoires in COVID-19. TCRdb's table, derived via immunoSEQ multiplex PCR, lists solely in-frame clones and lacks some. The repertoire has about 380,000 clones, approximately 90% of them found once; the top ten carry roughly 1.2%. The material sequenced was PBMCs or T cells enriched from blood (not recorded which). These receptors all stem from a woman aged 18 to 35 who had recovered from COVID-19. Both conserved end residues are part of each CDR3. Each record gives: CDR3 protein, CDR3 DNA, clone size, D gene, J gene, V gene. A D gene is named only where the DNA matches it firmly. Clone size appears in some rows only: once, few, many, or a class for an expanded clone.

CDR3 protein: CASSYPTVHVNEQYF
CDR3 DNA: TGTGCCAGCAGCTATCCTACAGTGCACGTTAACGAGCAGTACTTC
clone size: NA
D gene: NA
J gene: TRBJ2-7
V gene: TRBV7-2

CDR3 protein: CASGAVLTSNEAFF
CDR3 DNA: TGTGCTAGTGGGGCGGTCCTAACTAGCAATGAAGCTTTCTTT
clone size: NA
D gene: NA
J gene: TRBJ1-1
V gene: TRBV12-5

CDR3 protein: CASSALAGARETQYF
CDR3 DNA: TGTGCCAGCAGCGCCCTAGCGGGGGCGCGGGAGACCCAGTACTTC
clone size: NA
D gene: TRBD2
J gene: TRBJ2-5
V gene: TRBV7-9

CDR3 protein: CSVEGQEEYGYTF
CDR3 DNA: TGCAGCGTTGAGGGCCAGGAGGAGTATGGCTACACCTTC
clone size: NA
D gene: NA
J gene: TRBJ1-2
V gene: TRBV29-1

CDR3 protein: CASSLDGRITGNTIYF
CDR3 DNA: TGTGCCAGCAGCTTGGACGGGAGGATCACTGGAAACACCATATATTTT
clone size: NA
D gene: NA
J gene: TRBJ1-3
V gene: TRBV5-4

CDR3 protein: CASSLTSRSSSYNSPLHF
CDR3 DNA: TGTGCCAGCAGCTTAACCTCAAGGTCTAGCTCCTATAATTCACCCCTCCACTTT
clone size: NA
D gene: NA
J gene: TRBJ1-6
V gene: TRBV7-8

CDR3 protein: CASSLYRDTNTGELFF
CDR3 DNA: TGTGCCAGCAGCTTATATCGGGACACCAACACCGGGGAGCTGTTTTTT
clone size: NA
D gene: NA
J gene: TRBJ2-2
V gene: TRBV5-5

CDR3 protein: CASSLGEGVSYEQYF
CDR3 DNA: TGTGCTAGCAGCTTAGGGGAGGGCGTCTCCTACGAGCAGTACTTC
clone size: NA
D gene: TRBD2
J gene: TRBJ2-7
V gene: TRBV7-7

CDR3 protein: CAVRTGPTNGYTF
CDR3 DNA: TGTGCCGTAAGGACAGGTCCGACGAATGGCTACACCTTC
clone size: NA
D gene: TRBD1
J gene: TRBJ1-2
V gene: TRBV19

CDR3 protein: CASSSAPQDTQYF
CDR3 DNA: TGTGCCAGCAGCTCCGCCCCTCAGGATACGCAGTATTTT
clone size: NA
D gene: NA
J gene: TRBJ2-3
V gene: TRBV7-2

CDR3 protein: CASSRGRGYTEAFF
CDR3 DNA: TGTGCCAGCAGTCGCGGACGGGGATACACTGAAGCTTTCTTT
clone size: NA
D gene: NA
J gene: TRBJ1-1
V gene: TRBV6-5

CDR3 protein: CASSPMDSRNTEAFF
CDR3 DNA: TGTGCCAGCTCACCAATGGACAGCAGGAACACTGAAGCTTTCTTT
clone size: NA
D gene: NA
J gene: TRBJ1-1
V gene: TRBV18

CDR3 protein: CASSQEGRLNTEAFF
CDR3 DNA: TGCGCCAGCAGCCAAGAGGGCAGGCTGAACACTGAAGCTTTCTTT
clone size: NA
D gene: NA
J gene: TRBJ1-1
V gene: TRBV4-1

CDR3 protein: CASSLRDRGNSYNSPLHF
CDR3 DNA: TGTGCCAGCAGCCTCCGGGACAGGGGTAATTCCTATAATTCACCCCTCCACTTT
clone size: NA
D gene: TRBD1
J gene: TRBJ1-6
V gene: TRBV14

CDR3 protein: CSIPGQWGHTQYF
CDR3 DNA: TGCAGTATACCGGGACAGTGGGGGCATACGCAGTATTTT
clone size: NA
D gene: TRBD1
J gene: TRBJ2-3
V gene: TRBV29-1

CDR3 protein: CASSQRPNEKLFF
CDR3 DNA: TGTGCCAGCAGCCAGCGACCGAATGAAAAACTGTTTTTT
clone size: few
D gene: NA
J gene: TRBJ1-4
V gene: TRBV7-9

CDR3 protein: CASSEALYNEQFF
CDR3 DNA: TGTGCCAGCAGTGAAGCTCTCTACAATGAGCAGTTCTTC
clone size: once
D gene: NA
J gene: TRBJ2-1
V gene: TRBV2

CDR3 protein: CASSQELLAGQPSEQFF
CDR3 DNA: TGTGCCAGCAGCCAAGAATTACTAGCGGGCCAACCGTCTGAGCAGTTCTTC
clone size: NA
D gene: TRBD2
J gene: TRBJ2-1
V gene: TRBV4-2

CDR3 protein: CASSLTGFPSFFGEQYF
CDR3 DNA: TGTGCCAGCAGCTTAACAGGGTTTCCCTCTTTTTTTGGGGAGCAGTACTTC
clone size: once
D gene: NA
J gene: TRBJ2-7
V gene: TRBV11-2

CDR3 protein: CASSNRGANTGELFF
CDR3 DNA: TGTGCCAGCAGTAACAGGGGAGCGAACACCGGGGAGCTGTTTTTT
clone size: NA
D gene: TRBD1
J gene: TRBJ2-2
V gene: TRBV5-4

CDR3 protein: CATSRDRVYPYNEQFF
CDR3 DNA: TGTGCCACCAGCAGAGATCGGGTGTACCCCTACAATGAGCAGTTCTTC
clone size: NA
D gene: NA
J gene: TRBJ2-1
V gene: TRBV15

CDR3 protein: CASSQQGAGYNSPLHF
CDR3 DNA: TGTGCCAGCAGTCAACAGGGGGCTGGGTATAATTCACCCCTCCACTTT
clone size: NA
D gene: TRBD1
J gene: TRBJ1-6
V gene: TRBV6-2/TRBV6-3

CDR3 protein: CASSYSGGTMNTEAFF
CDR3 DNA: TGTGCCAGCAGTTACTCGGGAGGGACCATGAACACTGAAGCTTTCTTT
clone size: NA
D gene: NA
J gene: TRBJ1-1
V gene: TRBV6-5

CDR3 protein: CASSFSSHTDTQYF
CDR3 DNA: TGTGCCAGCAGTTTTAGCTCGCACACAGATACGCAGTATTTT
clone size: NA
D gene: NA
J gene: TRBJ2-3
V gene: TRBV6-5

CDR3 protein: CASSDTGPPDEQFF
CDR3 DNA: TGCGCCAGCAGCGACACAGGGCCCCCCGATGAGCAGTTCTTC
clone size: NA
D gene: NA
J gene: TRBJ2-1
V gene: TRBV4-1